The T cell receptor beta chain described here comes from a study of blood T cell repertoires in COVID-19. In the study overall: The United States, Italy and Spain were the sources of the acute and convalescent COVID-19 samples.

The data were produced by immunoSEQ multiplex PCR, yet TCRdb's version contains in-frame clones alone and is incomplete. The data show around 140,000 clones, approximately 84% seen once. The junction had 5 bases not matched to a gene; V was cut back by 4 bases and J by 0 bases. The CDR3 is 15 residues long. From germline, CDR1 is SQVTM and CDR2 ANQGSEA. The receptor was isolated from a human donor in a cohort sampled during active COVID-19. The rearrangement uses TRBV29-1 and TRBJ2-3, with 9 bases lining up with TRBD2. Input material: peripheral blood. The CDR3 DNA is TGCAGCGTTGTACTCAGCGGGGGGAGCACAGATACGCAGTATTTT. Encoded protein: CSVVLSGGSTDTQYF.